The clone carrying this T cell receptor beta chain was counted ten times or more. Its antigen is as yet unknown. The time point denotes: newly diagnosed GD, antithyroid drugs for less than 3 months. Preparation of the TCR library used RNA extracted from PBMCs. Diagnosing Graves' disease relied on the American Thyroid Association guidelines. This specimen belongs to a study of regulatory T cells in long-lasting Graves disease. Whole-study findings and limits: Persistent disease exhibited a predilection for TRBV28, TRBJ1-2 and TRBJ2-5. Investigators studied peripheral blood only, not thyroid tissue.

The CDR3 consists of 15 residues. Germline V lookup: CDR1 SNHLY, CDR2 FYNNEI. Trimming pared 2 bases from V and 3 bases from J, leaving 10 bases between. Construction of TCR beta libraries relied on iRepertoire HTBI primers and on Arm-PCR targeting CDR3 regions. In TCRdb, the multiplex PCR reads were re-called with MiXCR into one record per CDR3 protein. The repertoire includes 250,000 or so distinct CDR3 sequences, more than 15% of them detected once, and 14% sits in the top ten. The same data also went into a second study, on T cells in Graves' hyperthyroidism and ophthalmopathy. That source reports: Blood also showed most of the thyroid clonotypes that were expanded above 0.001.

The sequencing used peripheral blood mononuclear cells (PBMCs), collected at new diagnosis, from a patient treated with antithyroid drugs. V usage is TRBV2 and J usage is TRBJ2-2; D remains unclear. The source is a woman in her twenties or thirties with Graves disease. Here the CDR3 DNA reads TGTGCCAGCAGTGAATCCACTCAGGACACCGGGGAGCTGTTTTTT. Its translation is CASSESTQDTGELFF.